This is a list of T cell receptor beta chains from one sample in a study of CD8 T cells in Susac syndrome. TCRdb re-called the immunoSEQ multiplex PCR reads with MiXCR, one entry per CDR3 protein. The data contain roughly 150,000 distinct CDR3 sequences, 95% of them singletons. Sample: CD4+ T cells from PBMCs. These receptors were taken from a human donor with Susac syndrome. CDR3s include the opening cysteine and the closing phenylalanine or tryptophan. A D gene is named only where the DNA matches it firmly. Clone size is not always given. Where it is, it says once, few, many or a class for expanded clones.

v_gene: TRBV4-1
d_gene: TRBD2
abundance: .
j_gene: TRBJ2-5
CDR3aa: CASSRGLASETQYF
CDR3nt: TGCGCCAGCAGCCGGGGACTAGCCAGTGAGACCCAGTACTTC

v_gene: TRBV29-1
d_gene: .
abundance: .
j_gene: TRBJ2-7
CDR3aa: CSAPWTTPYYEQYF
CDR3nt: TGCAGCGCACCCTGGACGACTCCCTACTACGAGCAGTACTTC

v_gene: TRBV7-2
d_gene: .
abundance: .
j_gene: TRBJ1-2
CDR3aa: CASSLAPGVPGGYTF
CDR3nt: TGTGCCAGCAGCTTAGCCCCCGGAGTGCCTGGGGGCTACACCTTC

v_gene: TRBV7-9
d_gene: .
abundance: once
j_gene: TRBJ2-3
CDR3aa: CASSLRLVEDTQYF
CDR3nt: TGTGCCAGCAGCTTAAGGCTCGTCGAAGATACGCAGTATTTT

v_gene: TRBV18
d_gene: TRBD1
abundance: .
j_gene: TRBJ2-3
CDR3aa: CASSRQGSTDTQYF
CDR3nt: TGTGCCAGCTCTCGACAGGGGAGCACAGATACGCAGTATTTT

v_gene: TRBV5-1
d_gene: TRBD1
abundance: .
j_gene: TRBJ2-7
CDR3aa: CASSTGTGVHEQYF
CDR3nt: TGCGCCAGCAGCACCGGGACAGGGGTCCACGAGCAGTACTTC

v_gene: TRBV7-8
d_gene: .
abundance: .
j_gene: TRBJ2-3
CDR3aa: CASSLDGAATDTQYF
CDR3nt: TGTGCCAGCAGCTTGGACGGGGCTGCCACAGATACGCAGTATTTT

v_gene: TRBV6-5
d_gene: .
abundance: .
j_gene: TRBJ1-3
CDR3aa: CASRGGGSGNTIYF
CDR3nt: TGTGCCAGCAGGGGAGGGGGGTCTGGAAACACCATATATTTT

v_gene: TRBV4-3
d_gene: .
abundance: .
j_gene: TRBJ1-6
CDR3aa: CASSQVSEAGSPLHF
CDR3nt: TGCGCCAGCAGCCAAGTCAGCGAGGCAGGATCACCCCTCCACTTT

v_gene: TRBV15
d_gene: TRBD1
abundance: .
j_gene: TRBJ1-2
CDR3aa: CATSRGRDEGGNGYTF
CDR3nt: TGTGCCACCAGCAGAGGAAGGGATGAAGGGGGCAATGGCTACACCTTC

v_gene: TRBV4-2
d_gene: TRBD1
abundance: once
j_gene: TRBJ2-2
CDR3aa: CASSLRGSANTGELFF
CDR3nt: TGTGCCAGCAGCCTCAGGGGGTCGGCGAACACCGGGGAGCTGTTTTTT

v_gene: TRBV29-1
d_gene: .
abundance: .
j_gene: TRBJ2-5
CDR3aa: CSVEGIRGEETQYF
CDR3nt: TGCAGCGTTGAAGGAATTCGGGGCGAAGAGACCCAGTACTTC

v_gene: TRBV5-4
d_gene: .
abundance: .
j_gene: TRBJ2-3
CDR3aa: CASSRRDSRTDTQYF
CDR3nt: TGTGCCAGCAGCCGCCGGGACTCCCGCACAGATACGCAGTATTTT

v_gene: TRBV7-8
d_gene: TRBD1
abundance: .
j_gene: TRBJ1-2
CDR3aa: CASSSRQGDGYTF
CDR3nt: TGTGCCAGCAGCTCCAGACAGGGCGATGGCTACACCTTC

v_gene: TRBV20-1
d_gene: .
abundance: .
j_gene: TRBJ2-1
CDR3aa: CSARWGLNNEQFF
CDR3nt: TGCAGTGCCAGGTGGGGGCTTAACAATGAGCAGTTCTTC

v_gene: TRBV29-1
d_gene: .
abundance: .
j_gene: TRBJ2-5
CDR3aa: CSVEVVGSETQYF
CDR3nt: TGCAGCGTTGAAGTCGTGGGGTCGGAGACCCAGTACTTC

v_gene: TRBV11-2
d_gene: .
abundance: few
j_gene: TRBJ1-1
CDR3aa: CASSLTVNTEAFF
CDR3nt: TGTGCCAGCAGCTTAACGGTGAACACTGAAGCTTTCTTT

v_gene: TRBV5-4
d_gene: .
abundance: .
j_gene: TRBJ2-3
CDR3aa: CASSRRGATDTQYF
CDR3nt: TGTGCCAGCTCCAGGAGGGGGGCGACAGATACGCAGTATTTT

v_gene: TRBV3-1
d_gene: .
abundance: .
j_gene: TRBJ2-2
CDR3aa: CASSHSDTNTGELFF
CDR3nt: TGTGCCAGCAGCCATTCCGACACGAACACCGGGGAGCTGTTTTTT

v_gene: TRBV9
d_gene: .
abundance: .
j_gene: TRBJ1-5
CDR3aa: CASSVSSAINQPQHF
CDR3nt: TGTGCCAGCAGCGTATCGAGCGCCATTAATCAGCCCCAGCATTTT

v_gene: TRBV4-1
d_gene: TRBD1
abundance: .
j_gene: TRBJ2-4
CDR3aa: CASSPLGTGNIQYF
CDR3nt: TGCGCCAGCAGCCCTCTTGGGACAGGGAACATTCAGTACTTC

v_gene: TRBV18
d_gene: TRBD1
abundance: .
j_gene: TRBJ2-5
CDR3aa: CASSPRDSIQETQYF
CDR3nt: TGTGCCAGCTCACCACGGGACAGTATCCAAGAGACCCAGTACTTC

v_gene: TRBV20-1
d_gene: TRBD2
abundance: .
j_gene: TRBJ2-3
CDR3aa: CSASFLAGALTDTQYF
CDR3nt: TGCAGTGCTAGTTTCCTAGCGGGGGCCCTCACAGATACGCAGTATTTT

v_gene: TRBV4-1
d_gene: .
abundance: .
j_gene: TRBJ2-5
CDR3aa: CASSQVNSQETQYF
CDR3nt: TGCGCCAGCAGCCAAGTCAACAGCCAAGAGACCCAGTACTTC

v_gene: TRBV2
d_gene: TRBD2
abundance: .
j_gene: TRBJ2-1
CDR3aa: CASLRSSGPTYNEQFF
CDR3nt: TGTGCCAGCCTTCGTTCTAGCGGGCCTACTTACAATGAGCAGTTCTTC

v_gene: TRBV14
d_gene: .
abundance: .
j_gene: TRBJ2-1
CDR3aa: CASGMTRGLNNEQFF
CDR3nt: TGTGCCAGCGGGATGACAAGGGGCCTTAATAATGAGCAGTTCTTC

v_gene: TRBV12-3/TRBV12-4
d_gene: TRBD1
abundance: .
j_gene: TRBJ1-2
CDR3aa: CASRPQGENYGYTF
CDR3nt: TGTGCCAGCAGGCCACAGGGGGAGAACTATGGCTACACCTTC

v_gene: TRBV4-1
d_gene: TRBD2
abundance: .
j_gene: TRBJ2-7
CDR3aa: CASSQEVTSGAYEQYF
CDR3nt: TGCGCCAGCAGCCAAGAGGTAACTAGCGGGGCCTACGAGCAGTACTTC

v_gene: TRBV20-1
d_gene: TRBD1
abundance: .
j_gene: TRBJ2-7
CDR3aa: CSASRPGTAYEQYF
CDR3nt: TGCAGTGCTAGCCGCCCCGGGACAGCCTACGAGCAGTACTTC

v_gene: TRBV6-6
d_gene: .
abundance: .
j_gene: TRBJ2-7
CDR3aa: CASSYKEREQYF
CDR3nt: TGTGCCAGCAGTTACAAGGAGCGCGAGCAGTACTTC

v_gene: TRBV7-6
d_gene: .
abundance: once
j_gene: TRBJ1-1
CDR3aa: CASSPTVLNTEAFF
CDR3nt: TGTGCCAGCAGCCCGACGGTTTTGAACACTGAAGCTTTCTTT

v_gene: TRBV4-2
d_gene: TRBD2
abundance: .
j_gene: TRBJ2-7
CDR3aa: CASSQDGGGTAYEQYF
CDR3nt: TGTGCCAGCAGCCAAGACGGCGGGGGGACCGCCTACGAGCAGTACTTC

v_gene: TRBV20-1
d_gene: .
abundance: .
j_gene: TRBJ2-1
CDR3aa: CSARDFRKSSYNEQFF
CDR3nt: TGCAGTGCTAGAGATTTTAGGAAGAGCTCCTACAATGAGCAGTTCTTC

v_gene: TRBV12-3/TRBV12-4
d_gene: .
abundance: .
j_gene: TRBJ2-2
CDR3aa: CASLQGAGELFF
CDR3nt: TGTGCCAGCCTTCAGGGCGCGGGGGAGCTGTTTTTT

v_gene: TRBV7-9
d_gene: .
abundance: few
j_gene: TRBJ2-3
CDR3aa: CASSPGIRTDTQYF
CDR3nt: TGTGCCAGCAGCCCCGGTATCCGCACAGATACGCAGTATTTT

v_gene: TRBV7-2
d_gene: .
abundance: .
j_gene: TRBJ2-5
CDR3aa: CASSFSVQETQYF
CDR3nt: TGTGCCAGCAGCTTCTCAGTTCAAGAGACCCAGTACTTC